These 32 T cell receptor beta chains came from one sample sequenced in a study of CD8 T cells in Susac syndrome. Reverse transcription of about 0.45 to 1 ug RNA used random hexamers. Each CDR3 protein gets one entry after TCRdb re-called the immunoSEQ multiplex PCR reads with MiXCR. The repertoire consists of approximately 280,000 distinct CDR3 sequences, with roughly 81% occurring once and the leading ten covering about 0.11%. The sequenced sample was CD8+ T cells from PBMCs. The receptor source for this set is a human donor with multiple sclerosis.

V and J are TRBV10-1 and TRBJ2-7, with D possibly TRBD2 on 5 matching bases. V dropped 0 bases and J dropped 2 bases, with 14 bases sitting between them. This CDR3 comprises 16 residues. The germline gives CDR1 WNHNN, CDR2 SYGVQD (reference sequence). The CDR3 coding sequence is TGCGCCAGCAGTGAGTCGTTTACCCGGGATACCTACGAGCAGTACTTC. Protein product: CASSESFTRDTYEQYF.

The chain carries TRBV6-1 and TRBJ2-2, with no clear D. V dropped 2 bases and J dropped 7 bases, with 8 bases sitting between them. Looked up from germline, CDR1 is MNHNS and CDR2 is SASEGT. This CDR3 region has 13 residues. CDR3 sequence reads: CASSERDNGELFF. CDR3 in DNA: TGTGCCAGCAGTGAAAGGGATAACGGGGAGCTGTTTTTT.

The genes are TRBV7-8 and TRBJ2-7, with a possible D match to TRBD2 (5 bases). Trimming took off 7 bases at V and 2 bases at J, with 15 bases between the two ends. Germline assignment: CDR1 SGHVS and CDR2 FQNEAQ. The CDR3 length is 14 residues. The CDR3 sequence: CASNDAGGPYEQYF. CDR3 nucleotides: TGTGCCAGCAACGACGCGGGCGGTCCCTACGAGCAGTACTTC.

The rearrangement joins TRBV28 to TRBJ1-1, with 7 bases lining up with TRBD1. The germline CDR1 and CDR2 sequences are MDHEN and SYDVKM. V dropped 5 bases and J dropped 9; count of bases not matched to a gene: 9. The CDR3 sequence is 13 residues long. CDR3 protein: CASSITGTAQAFF. Written as DNA, the CDR3 is TGTGCCAGCAGTATAACTGGGACAGCCCAAGCTTTCTTT.

The chain combines TRBV4-1 with TRBJ1-5, with 7 nucleotides matching TRBD1. The CDR3 is 17 residues long. The germline gives CDR1 MGHRA, CDR2 YSYEKL. The junction had 9 bases not matched to a gene; V was cut back by 0 bases and J by 4 bases. CDR3 nucleotide sequence: TGCGCCAGCAGCCAAGATATCAGGGGGATTAGAAATCAGCCCCAGCATTTT. Its translation: CASSQDIRGIRNQPQHF.

The chain has TRBV5-1 and TRBJ2-7; 7 nucleotides agree with TRBD2. Germline CDR1 is SGHRS and CDR2 is YFSETQ. Trimming cost V 6 bases and J 2 bases; bases outside gene matches: 11. There are 15 residues in the CDR3. CDR3 sequence reads: CASTWFNREAYEQYF. The DNA for the CDR3 is TGCGCCAGCACTTGGTTTAATCGGGAGGCCTACGAGCAGTACTTC. The complete variable domain, with remaining parts taken from reference TRBV5-1 and TRBJ2-7, reads KAGVTQTPRYLIKTRGQQVTLSCSPISGHRSVSWYQQTPGQGLQFLFEYFSETQRNKGNFPGRFSGRQFSNSRSEMNVSTLELGDSALYLCASTWFNREAYEQYFGPGTRLTVT.

The chain carries TRBV6-1 and TRBJ2-7; 12 positions agree with TRBD2. The CDR3 length is 18 residues. CDR1 is MNHNS, CDR2 SASEGT, per germline. V lost 4 bases and J lost 1; bases outside the gene matches: 11. The CDR3 spells CASSAARELAGGSYEQYF. In DNA form, the CDR3 reads TGTGCCAGCAGTGCCGCCCGTGAACTAGCGGGAGGATCCTACGAGCAGTACTTC.

The rearrangement uses TRBV5-8 and TRBJ2-1, with 10 bases identical to TRBD2. Germline CDR1 SGHTS, CDR2 YDEGEE. The V and J ends lost 3 bases and 6 bases, in that order; junction bases with no gene match: 9. CDR3 length: 16 residues. The CDR3 spells CASSSGEREGGNEQFF. The CDR3 DNA sequence: TGTGCCAGCAGCTCGGGGGAGCGGGAGGGAGGCAATGAGCAGTTCTTC.

The gene calls are TRBV28 and TRBJ2-2; D uncertain. This CDR3 spans 16 amino acids. Trimming cost V 1 base and J 2 bases, with 11 bases left between them. Germline CDR1 MDHEN, CDR2 SYDVKM. Here the CDR3 DNA reads TGTGCCAGCAGTTTATTCAAGAGTATCAACACCGGGGAGCTGTTTTTT. It specifies CASSLFKSINTGELFF.

The V gene is TRBV9, the J gene TRBJ2-6; 7 bases agree with TRBD1. This CDR3 comprises 19 residues. Germline values: CDR1 SGDLS, CDR2 YYNGEE. V lost 2 bases, J lost 0 bases, and 11 bases stayed unmatched. CDR3 in amino acids: CASSVRGFEGYSGANVLTF. CDR3 nucleotides: TGTGCCAGCAGCGTCAGGGGGTTCGAAGGGTACTCTGGGGCCAACGTCCTGACTTTC. The entire variable domain, with the rest obtained from reference TRBV9 and TRBJ2-6, is as follows: DSGVTQTPKHLITATGQRVTLRCSPRSGDLSVYWYQQSLDQGLQFLIQYYNGEERAKGNILERFSAQQFPDLHSELNLSSLELGDSALYFCASSVRGFEGYSGANVLTFGAGSRLTVL.

V is TRBV4-1 and J is TRBJ2-7; D is possibly TRBD1 (5 bases). Deletions cut 0 bases from V and 7 bases from J, with 16 bases between. The CDR3 consists of 15 residues. Germline lookup yields CDR1 MGHRA and CDR2 YSYEKL. The CDR3 coding sequence is TGCGCCAGCAGCCAAGACGGCCAGGGCACGAGGGAGCAGTACTTC. This translates into CASSQDGQGTREQYF.

This clonotype occurred a few times. The rearrangement joins TRBV6-5 to TRBJ1-1; D ambiguous. Trimming left V 2 bases short and J 3 bases short, with 7 bases between. The CDR3 is 13 amino acids. Looked up from germline, CDR1 is MNHEY and CDR2 is SVGAGI. CDR3: CASSYQPYTEAFF. The CDR3 bases are TGTGCCAGCAGTTACCAACCCTACACTGAAGCTTTCTTT.

In DNA, the CDR3 is TGTGCCAGCAGCTTAGGGTCGGGATCTGGCTACACCTTC. This encodes CASSLGSGSGYTF. J is TRBJ1-2 and V is TRBV7-9; D uncertain. The CDR3 extends over 13 amino acids. Trimming shortened V by 1 base and J by 7 bases, and 10 bases separated the two germline ends. CDR1 and CDR2 (germline): SEHNR, FQNEAQ (reference sequence).

This clonotype was seen once. It is likely a read error, because the conserved phenylalanine at the end of the CDR3 is missing. The chain joins TRBV7-9 to TRBJ1-2; D ambiguous. Germline assignment: CDR1 SEHNR and CDR2 FQNEAQ (reference sequence). With 2 bases removed from V and 0 bases from J, the gap between germline ends came to 13 bases. The CDR3 is made up of 16 amino acids. This chain's CDR3 is CASSLSLGQANYGYTL. The CDR3 nucleotides read TGTGCCAGCAGCTTAAGTCTGGGCCAAGCTAACTATGGCTACACCCTC.

The CDR3 reads CASSGTSGTQETQYF. DNA for the CDR3: TGTGCCAGCAGTGGGACTAGCGGGACCCAAGAGACCCAGTACTTC. The chain uses TRBV2 and TRBJ2-5; 12 nucleotides match TRBD2. CDR3 length equals 15 residues. The junction had 1 base not matched to a gene; V was cut back by 4 bases and J by 1 base. Per germline, CDR1 SNHLY and CDR2 FYNNEI. Combining the CDR3 with reference TRBV2 and TRBJ2-5 gives the whole variable domain EPEVTQTPSHQVTQMGQEVILRCVPISNHLYFYWYRQILGQKVEFLVSFYNNEISEKSEIFDDQFSVERPDGSNFTLKIRSTKLEDSAMYFCASSGTSGTQETQYFGPGTRLLVL.

The V gene is TRBV27, the J gene TRBJ2-7; D is unresolved. Germline CDR1 is MNHEY and CDR2 is SMNVEV (reference sequence). The length of the CDR3 is 14 residues. Trimming stripped 7 bases from V and 5 bases from J, with 18 bases between. The CDR3 DNA follows: TGTGCCAGCATGGCGGCGGTGGTAGGCCACGAGCAGTACTTC. Translation: CASMAAVVGHEQYF.

The sample holds one count of this clonotype. The rearrangement uses TRBV7-9 and TRBJ1-1; 7 positions agree with TRBD1. CDR3 length: 14 amino acids. Germline V CDR1 and CDR2: SEHNR, FQNEAQ (reference sequence). The V segment lost 5 bases and the J segment 5 bases; nucleotides outside the gene matches: 8. The CDR3 is CASSPTGKRTEAFF. For the CDR3, the DNA is TGTGCCAGCAGCCCGACAGGGAAAAGGACTGAAGCTTTCTTT.

This clonotype was seen once. The rearrangement links TRBV4-1 to TRBJ2-1; D unresolved. V was trimmed by 1 base and J by 6 bases, leaving 13 bases between them. Per the germline V gene, CDR1 is MGHRA and CDR2 is YSYEKL. The CDR3 is made up of 15 amino acids. The CDR3 DNA is TGCGCCAGCAGCCAAGCAAAAAGAGAGCTCAATGAGCAGTTCTTC. Its translation: CASSQAKRELNEQFF.

The V and J genes are TRBV7-3 and TRBJ1-1, with D perhaps matching TRBD1 (5 bases). With 2 bases removed from V and 1 base from J, the gap between germline ends came to 17 bases. Germline V CDR1 and CDR2: SGHTA, FQGTGA. The CDR3 extends over 17 amino acids. Written as DNA, the CDR3 is TGTGCCAGCAGCTTATTGGGTCCCGGGACCGGGAACACTGAAGCTTTCTTT. Translation: CASSLLGPGTGNTEAFF.

The V gene is TRBV19, the J gene TRBJ2-5; 8 bases align to TRBD1. With 6 bases clipped from V and 0 bases from J, the junction kept 9 bases outside the gene matches. CDR1 and CDR2 from the germline V gene are LNHDA and SQIVND (reference sequence). The CDR3 runs 16 residues. The CDR3 sequence is CASRDRDRTYQETQYF. The CDR3 DNA sequence: TGTGCCAGTAGGGACCGGGACAGGACGTACCAAGAGACCCAGTACTTC.

The gene calls are TRBV13 and TRBJ1-2, with 11 bases identical to TRBD1. Germline values: CDR1 PRHDT, CDR2 FYEKMQ (reference sequence). CDR3 size: 16 residues. V was pared by 5 bases and J by 7 bases, with 12 bases of the junction left unmatched. The CDR3 sequence is CASSANLGQGASGYTF. In nucleotides, the CDR3 is TGTGCCAGCAGCGCCAACCTTGGACAGGGGGCTAGTGGCTACACCTTC.

The genes are TRBV2 and TRBJ2-7; TRBD1 matches at 7 bases. The CDR3 runs to 14 residues. Germline loops: CDR1 SNHLY, CDR2 FYNNEI. The V and J ends lost 7 bases and 4 bases, in that order; junction bases with no gene match: 10. CDR3 nucleotides: TGTGCCAGCACTTCGGGCAGGGGGAGATACGAGCAGTACTTC. It codes for CASTSGRGRYEQYF.

The chain employs TRBV19 and TRBJ2-7; weak D call: TRBD1 (5 bases). Germline V gives CDR1 LNHDA, CDR2 SQIVND (reference sequence). Trimming left V 3 bases short and J 4 bases short, with 10 bases between. The CDR3 contains 13 residues. The CDR3 DNA is TGTGCCAGTAGTATTCCTGACAGTTACGAGCAGTACTTC. As protein: CASSIPDSYEQYF.

This clonotype was seen once. The chain recombines TRBV20-1 with TRBJ2-5; 13 bases are a match to TRBD2. CDR3 size: 18 residues. Germline V gene data show CDR1 as DFQATT and CDR2 as SNEGSKA (reference sequence). With 6 bases clipped from V and 1 base from J, the junction kept 14 bases outside the gene matches. The CDR3 reads CSAAGTSGTIAPQETQYF. CDR3 sequence (DNA): TGCAGTGCCGCTGGGACTAGCGGGACAATCGCCCCCCAAGAGACCCAGTACTTC.

The chain has TRBV27 and TRBJ1-2; D gene uncertain. With 4 bases removed from V and 4 bases from J, the gap between germline ends came to 16 bases. From germline, CDR1 is MNHEY and CDR2 SMNVEV (reference sequence). This CDR3 is built from 15 residues. The CDR3 protein is CASSSGRRTGYGYTF. Here the CDR3 DNA reads TGTGCCAGCAGTTCAGGACGGAGGACTGGCTATGGCTACACCTTC.

The V gene is TRBV10-3, the J gene TRBJ1-3, with 7 bases fitting TRBD1. CDR1 ENHRY and CDR2 SYGVKD come from the germline V gene. J was trimmed by 0 bases and V by 10 bases; bases with no gene match: 9. CDR3 size: 15 residues. The CDR3 coding sequence is TGTGCCACCCGGTTGTGGGACAGCTCTGGAAACACCATATATTTT. Encoded protein: CATRLWDSSGNTIYF.

This clonotype was observed once. This chain links TRBV2 with TRBJ2-3; D is undetermined. Germline assignment: CDR1 SNHLY and CDR2 FYNNEI. Trimming took 7 bases from V and 0 from J, leaving 14 bases between them. The CDR3 length is 15 residues. The CDR3 loop is CASIEEGSSTDTQYF. CDR3 in DNA: TGTGCCAGCATCGAGGAAGGGTCCAGCACAGATACGCAGTATTTT.

Written as DNA, the CDR3 is TGTGCCAGCTCACAGATTGGGGGAAGCACAGATACGCAGTATTTT. Protein product: CASSQIGGSTDTQYF. The rearrangement uses TRBV18 and TRBJ2-3; D possibly matches TRBD1 or TRBD2 (5 bases each). V lost 4 bases, J lost 0 bases, and 11 bases lay in between. Germline V lookup: CDR1 KGHSH, CDR2 LQKENI. The CDR3 has 15 residues. Complete variable domain (other parts from reference TRBV18 and TRBJ2-3): NAGVMQNPRHLVRRRGQEARLRCSPMKGHSHVYWYRQLPEEGLKFMVYLQKENIIDESGMPKERFSAEFPKEGPSILRIQQVVRGDSAAYFCASSQIGGSTDTQYFGPGTRLTVL.

The V and J genes are TRBV13 and TRBJ2-7; 9 nucleotides align to TRBD2. The germline CDR1 and CDR2 sequences are PRHDT and FYEKMQ (reference sequence). CDR3 size: 17 residues. With 5 bases clipped from V and 0 bases from J, the junction kept 11 bases outside the gene matches. CDR3 in DNA: TGTGCCAGCAGCCTCGCGCGGGAGGGCCGTTCCTCCTACGAGCAGTACTTC. This encodes CASSLAREGRSSYEQYF.

The V gene is TRBV7-9, the J gene TRBJ1-1; D possibly corresponds to TRBD1 (6 bases). Trimming stripped 11 bases from V and 0 bases from J, with 13 bases between. The V gene's germline CDR1 is SEHNR and CDR2 FQNEAQ (reference sequence). The CDR3 is 13 residues long. The CDR3 loop is CAGGQPLNTEAFF. The CDR3 DNA reads as TGTGCCGGAGGACAGCCCCTGAACACTGAAGCTTTCTTT.

This chain connects TRBV11-2 to TRBJ2-7; TRBD1 agrees at 7 bases. In germline, CDR1 is SGHAT, CDR2 FQNNGV. This CDR3 contains 14 residues. V was pared by 3 bases and J by 1 base, with 3 bases of the junction left unmatched. CDR3 protein: CASSFGTESYEQYF. Here the CDR3 DNA reads TGTGCCAGCAGCTTTGGGACAGAATCCTACGAGCAGTACTTC.

The sample holds one count of this clonotype. The chain has TRBV6-5 and TRBJ2-7; a weak D match, TRBD1 (6 bases). Per germline, CDR1 MNHEY and CDR2 SVGAGI. There are 12 residues in the CDR3. The V end was cut by 6 bases, the J end by 5 bases, with 11 bases between. The CDR3 coding sequence is TGTGCCAGCAGCCACAGGGCCCACGAGCAGTACTTC. Amino acids: CASSHRAHEQYF.